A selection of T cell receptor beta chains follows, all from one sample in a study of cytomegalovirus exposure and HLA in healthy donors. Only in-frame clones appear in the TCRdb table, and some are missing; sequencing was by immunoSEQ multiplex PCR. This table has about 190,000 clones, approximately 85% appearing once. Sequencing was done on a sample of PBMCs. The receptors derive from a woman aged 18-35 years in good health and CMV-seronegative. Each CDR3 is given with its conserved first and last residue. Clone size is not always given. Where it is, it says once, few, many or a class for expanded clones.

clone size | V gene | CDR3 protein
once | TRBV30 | CAWSGLAETQYF
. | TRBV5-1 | CASSPGGLNTGELFF
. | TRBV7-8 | CASSLYIGQPIEAFF
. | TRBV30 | CAWSGQQGPNEKLFF
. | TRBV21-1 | CASGLGDRGPNTEAFF
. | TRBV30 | CAWSVSGEIYGYTF
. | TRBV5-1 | CASSLQTGGARRTTEAFF
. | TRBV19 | CASSIGRINYGYTF
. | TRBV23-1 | CASSQSWTGTSGSNQPQHF
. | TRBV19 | CASNSGQNTNQPQHF
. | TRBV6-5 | CASTTERRAGELFF
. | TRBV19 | CASIRDADRENQPQHF
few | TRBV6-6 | CASSYSRPPYEQYF
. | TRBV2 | CASSESGTDNEKLFF
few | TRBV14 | CASSQALIGEQYF
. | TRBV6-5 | CASSRLAATYEQYF
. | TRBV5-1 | CASSLAPADTQYF
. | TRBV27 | CASSYYRQPNTEAFF
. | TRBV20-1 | CTAGIQETQYF
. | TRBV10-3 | CAIIPHRGHEQFF
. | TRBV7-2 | CASSSRLLAGATGELFF
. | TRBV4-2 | CASTRQDRGSSYNEQFF
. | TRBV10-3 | CAISESSKNTGELFF
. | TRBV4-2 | CASSRGLANTGELFF
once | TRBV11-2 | CASSLTSGRTLREQYF
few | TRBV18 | CASSPPGGNEQYF
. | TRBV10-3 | CAIRRETGWAFF
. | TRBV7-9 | CASSPGPGENNEQFF
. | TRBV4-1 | CASSQDRGLAGGQDTQYF
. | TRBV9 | CASSVVGRSTDTQYF
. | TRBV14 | CASSPLRGSLDEQYF
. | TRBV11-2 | CASSLRPRSQGNEQFF
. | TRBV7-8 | CASSIRLAGGLEYNEQFF
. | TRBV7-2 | CASSLVLGTVYGYTF
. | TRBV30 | CAWSAPGGLDEKLFF
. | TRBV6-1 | CASSEAWGQGGFYEQYF
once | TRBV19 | CASSSPQGRAGGARSNQPQHF
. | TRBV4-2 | CASSQEPSGRSSYNEQFF
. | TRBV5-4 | CASSPGTSGRAAKETQYF
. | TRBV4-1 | CASSQVWGGVNEQFF
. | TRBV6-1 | CASGPPLNSGNTIYF
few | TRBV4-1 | CASSQPFRGNYGYTF
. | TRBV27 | CASRQGWDEQYF
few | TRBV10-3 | CAISDRGGNQPQHF
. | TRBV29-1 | CSVVFVGSYTF
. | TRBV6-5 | CASSYAGTGREKLFF
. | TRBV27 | CASRLAGQGNEKLFF
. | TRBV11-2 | CASSSYVSGLAPGELFF